The 17 T cell receptor beta chains presented below share a single source sample, sequenced in a study of response to subunit inactivated influenza vaccine. Each CDR3 protein gets one entry after TCRdb re-called the RT-PCR reads with MiXCR. The table shows more than 150,000 distinct CDR3 sequences, with 9.2% occurring only once. The starting material was non-naive T cells sorted from PBMCs, obtained on the day of vaccination. Every receptor here comes from a man aged 45-65 years who received an inactivated influenza vaccine.

This clonotype was counted many times. The chain employs TRBV29-1 and TRBJ2-7, with 9 bases aligning to TRBD2. There are 15 residues in the CDR3. V was pared by 2 bases and J by 0 bases, with 5 bases of the junction left unmatched. CDR1 is SQVTM and CDR2 is ANQGSEA in the germline V gene. Written as DNA, the CDR3 is TGCAGCGTTGAATTACGACTAGCGGCCTCCTACGAGCAGTACTTC. Translated, it gives CSVELRLAASYEQYF.

This chain links TRBV30 with TRBJ1-5; D is unresolved. The CDR3 is 13 residues long. V shed 2 bases and J shed 4 bases, with 9 bases lying between them. Germline CDR1 reads GTSNPN; CDR2 reads SVGIG (reference sequence). The CDR3: CAWSTSENQPQHF. In nucleotides, the CDR3 is TGTGCCTGGAGTACTAGCGAGAATCAGCCCCAGCATTTT. Combining the CDR3 with reference TRBV30 and TRBJ1-5 gives the whole variable domain SQTIHQWPATLVQPVGSPLSLECTVEGTSNPNLYWYRQAAGRGLQLLFYSVGIGQISSEVPQNLSASRPQDRQFILSSKKLLLSDSGFYLCAWSTSENQPQHFGDGTRLSIL.

The rearrangement links TRBV7-9 to TRBJ2-1; D is ambiguous. The V and J ends lost 1 base and 3 bases respectively, with 4 bases between them. The germline CDR1 and CDR2 sequences are SEHNR and FQNEAQ (reference sequence). The CDR3 consists of 13 residues. CDR3 region: CASSLGNYNEQFF. CDR3 bases: TGTGCCAGCAGCTTAGGCAACTACAATGAGCAGTTCTTC.

The chain combines TRBV24-1 with TRBJ2-3; 7 bases agree with TRBD2. The CDR3 is 15 amino acids. Germline CDR1 is KGHDR and CDR2 is SFDVKD. The V segment lost 6 bases and the J segment 5 bases; nucleotides outside the gene matches: 10. CDR3 DNA: TGTGCCACCAGTTGGGCGGGGGAAGGAGGAGATACGCAGTATTTT. Its protein product is CATSWAGEGGDTQYF.

In this sample, this clonotype turned up a few times. This chain joins TRBV28 and TRBJ2-7; D is perhaps TRBD2 (5 bases). The CDR3 sequence is 14 residues long. Germline CDR1 MDHEN, CDR2 SYDVKM. The V end lost 6 bases, the J end lost 0 bases, and 12 bases lay between the germline ends. The CDR3 region is CASRSSRSSYEQYF. Written as DNA, the CDR3 is TGTGCCAGCAGGTCTAGCCGAAGCTCCTACGAGCAGTACTTC. The whole variable domain, remainder taken from reference TRBV28 and TRBJ2-7, is DVKVTQSSRYLVKRTGEKVFLECVQDMDHENMFWYRQDPGLGLRLIYFSYDVKMKEKGDIPEGYSVSREKKERFSLILESASTNQTSMYLCASRSSRSSYEQYFGPGTRLTVT.

This chain joins TRBV7-9 and TRBJ1-4; D gene uncertain. Per the germline V gene, CDR1 is SEHNR and CDR2 is FQNEAQ (reference sequence). This CDR3 comprises 12 residues. V was pared by 2 bases and J by 14 bases, with 12 bases between. The CDR3 reads CASSLLEGMLFF. CDR3 nucleotides: TGTGCCAGCAGCTTATTGGAGGGTATGCTGTTTTTT.

This chain uses TRBV4-1 with TRBJ2-5; D not resolved. Germline CDR1 MGHRA, CDR2 YSYEKL. CDR3 length equals 15 residues. Between the trimmed V and J ends, which lost 0 bases and 4 bases, there was a span of 12 bases. CDR3 in DNA: TGCGCCAGCAGCCAAGAAGGCCTAGTAGGAGAGACCCAGTACTTC. Its translation: CASSQEGLVGETQYF.

A few counts support this clonotype. The chain links TRBV9 to TRBJ1-5, with a possible D match to TRBD1 (6 bases). The CDR3 contains 14 residues. The ends were cut back, 2 bases at V and 2 bases at J, with 8 bases in the middle. Germline V gene data show CDR1 as SGDLS and CDR2 as YYNGEE. Here the CDR3 reads CASSVDSRNQPQHF. The CDR3 nucleotides are TGTGCCAGCAGCGTGGACAGCCGCAATCAGCCCCAGCATTTT. Supplemented by reference TRBV9 and TRBJ1-5, the full variable domain reads DSGVTQTPKHLITATGQRVTLRCSPRSGDLSVYWYQQSLDQGLQFLIQYYNGEERAKGNILERFSAQQFPDLHSELNLSSLELGDSALYFCASSVDSRNQPQHFGDGTRLSIL.

The J gene is TRBJ2-5, the V gene TRBV11-2, with 7 nucleotides matching TRBD2. The CDR3 extends over 17 amino acids. CDR1 is SGHAT, CDR2 FQNNGV, per germline. J lost 0 bases, V lost 1 base, and 8 bases had no gene match. CDR3 amino acids: CASSLVFSGLNQETQYF. The CDR3 region has the DNA TGTGCCAGCAGCTTAGTTTTTAGCGGGCTGAACCAAGAGACCCAGTACTTC. The whole variable domain, remainder taken from reference TRBV11-2 and TRBJ2-5, is EAGVAQSPRYKIIEKRQSVAFWCNPISGHATLYWYQQILGQGPKLLIQFQNNGVVDDSQLPKDRFSAERLKGVDSTLKIQPAKLEDSAVYLCASSLVFSGLNQETQYFGPGTRLLVL.

This chain connects TRBV6-5 to TRBJ2-6, with a possible D match to TRBD2 (6 bases). Trimming cost V 1 base and J 2 bases, with 12 bases left between them. Germline CDR1 and CDR2: MNHEY and SVGAGI. CDR3 size: 17 residues. The CDR3 DNA sequence: TGTGCCAGCAGTTACTTCGGCGGGGCAGCTGGGGCCAACGTCCTGACTTTC. This codes for CASSYFGGAAGANVLTF.

V is TRBV7-9 and J is TRBJ2-5, with TRBD2 as a possible D gene (6 bases). Trimming took 3 bases from V and 2 from J, leaving 16 bases between them. This CDR3 contains 16 residues. Germline assignment: CDR1 SEHNR and CDR2 FQNEAQ (reference sequence). CDR3 protein: CASSLFGRGIQETQYF. In DNA, the CDR3 is TGTGCCAGCAGCTTGTTCGGGAGAGGGATTCAAGAGACCCAGTACTTC.

This clonotype appeared many times. The rearrangement joins TRBV5-5 to TRBJ2-3; TRBD1 agrees at 9 bases. Germline V gives CDR1 SGHKS, CDR2 YYEKEE (reference sequence). V lost 2 bases, J lost 6 bases, and 7 bases stayed unmatched. This CDR3 is built from 15 residues. The CDR3 protein is CASSFSGTGRDTQYF. In nucleotides, the CDR3 is TGTGCCAGCAGCTTTTCCGGGACAGGGAGGGATACGCAGTATTTT.

There are many counts of this clonotype. The V and J genes are TRBV7-9 and TRBJ1-1; 8 bases map to TRBD1. In germline, CDR1 is SEHNR, CDR2 FQNEAQ (reference sequence). V trimming: 5 bases; J trimming: 5 bases; junction bases outside the gene matches: 7. The CDR3 is 14 amino acids. CDR3 sequence reads: CASSLGQGRTEAFF. In DNA form, the CDR3 reads TGTGCCAGCAGCCTAGGACAGGGAAGAACTGAAGCTTTCTTT.

The J gene is TRBJ1-1, the V gene TRBV6-1, with D perhaps matching TRBD1 (5 bases). The CDR3 sequence is 15 residues long. Looked up from germline, CDR1 is MNHNS and CDR2 is SASEGT. V lost 5 bases to trimming and J lost 0 bases, with 13 bases between them. CDR3 coding DNA: TGTGCCAGCAGTCCCAGGGAACGGGTGAACACTGAAGCTTTCTTT. Amino acid sequence: CASSPRERVNTEAFF.

This chain uses TRBV6-1 with TRBJ2-7, with 11 positions matching TRBD1. The CDR3 is made up of 15 amino acids. Trimming removed 6 bases from V and 4 bases from J; junction bases left unmatched: 8. Germline V gene data show CDR1 as MNHNS and CDR2 as SASEGT. CDR3 in amino acids: CASRTTGTGGYEQYF. DNA of the CDR3: TGTGCCAGCAGAACTACCGGGACAGGGGGTTACGAGCAGTACTTC.

This clonotype was seen at least ten times. The V gene is TRBV4-1, the J gene TRBJ2-7; weak D call: TRBD2 (5 bases). The CDR3 loop spans 17 amino acids. Looked up from germline, CDR1 is MGHRA and CDR2 is YSYEKL. With 1 base removed from V and 6 bases from J, the gap between germline ends came to 22 bases. CDR3 DNA sequence: TGCGCCAGCAGCCAAGTCATCCTCCTCCGTATGGGGAGCGAGCAGTACTTC. It encodes CASSQVILLRMGSEQYF.

This clonotype was counted only a few times. J is TRBJ2-2 and V is TRBV19, with D possibly matching TRBD1 (5 bases). Trimming cost V 4 bases and J 4 bases, with 10 bases left between them. The CDR3 spans 14 residues. Germline CDR1 reads LNHDA; CDR2 reads SQIVND (reference sequence). The CDR3 DNA reads as TGTGCCAGTAGTACCAGGGAAACCACCGGGGAGCTGTTTTTT. Its protein product is CASSTRETTGELFF.